Described below is a single T cell receptor (beta chain) sequence and its context. The antigen remains undetermined. This entry belongs to a study of blood T cells in healthy people across ages. Findings of the study overall: The diversity estimates, figures obtained from one million T cells, were considered underestimates. It was found that TCR beta diversity correlated strongly with the percentage of naive T cells. Shifts in expanded clonotypes may have been confounded by donor CMV status, which was unknown.

It was with a sample-barcoded 5' primer and a J-beta primer mix that a second PCR of about 7 to 12 cycles was run. Each cDNA molecule received a tag from a template-switch adaptor that had 12 random nucleotides. TCRdb fed the 5' RACE reads into MiXCR, producing one record per CDR3 protein. The sample has fewer than 1,000,000 distinct CDR3 sequences; around 45% are singletons. V lost 2 bases, J lost 7 bases, and 21 bases lay in between. CDR3 length: 16 residues. Per the germline V gene, CDR1 is MNHEY and CDR2 is SVGAGI. Sequenced sample: blood. The chain uses TRBV6-5 and TRBJ2-7, with no clear D. The receptor was derived from a man aged 55-75 years in good health. The CDR3 is CASSYETPLYYNEQYF. The CDR3 nucleotides are TGTGCCAGCAGTTACGAAACTCCGCTATATTACAATGAGCAGTACTTC.